This T cell receptor beta chain was captured in a study of naive and memory T cell subsets (dated by TCRdb to 2017 to 2019). Concerning the study at large: The study applied an open-source, UMI-based TCR alpha and beta sequencing pipeline to sorted naive and memory peripheral blood T cell subsets. Complete agreement was observed between the functional CMV T cell responses and the IgG serology results. RNA was DNase-treated and reverse transcribed with TCR constant-region primers, mostly using SuperScript III. Findings and caveats that apply to the study as a whole: RNA-based TCR counts may be affected by expression changes linked to T cell activation and differentiation. The repertoire findings for the naive and memory subsets could not be validated, as no ground truth was available. The abundance of TCRs followed a power law with an exponent that differed between naive and memory subsets yet stayed consistent across the three individuals. In both CD4 and CD8 cells, a rise in Gini index and a fall in Shannon and inverse Simpson diversity were observed from naive through CM, EM and EMRA. Each clonotype was defined as a single alpha or beta chain sequence rather than as a paired alpha/beta receptor. After error correction, only a single occurrence was seen for over 85% of naive TCR sequences, so much steeper abundance distributions were produced than in memory subsets. A few larger clonotypes were found in naive repertoires, especially CD8, and these larger clonotypes were possibly memory cells re-expressing CD45RA.

Library preparation employed UMI-ligation and nested PCR. To cover both TRBC1 and TRBC2, the beta constant-region primer consisted of an equimolar mix of two oligonucleotides. The ligated cDNA went through four rounds of PCR with nested alpha and beta constant-region primers together with the SP2 primer. A single-stranded oligonucleotide bearing the SP2 primer plus a 12-nucleotide UMI was ligated onto the 3' end of the cDNA by T4 RNA ligase 1. The ligation reaction was kept at 16 degrees C for roughly 20-24 hours. To avoid over-amplification, PCR2 was usually performed as a SYBR Green qPCR and halted once a predetermined threshold was reached. All purifications after the first were performed with Agencourt AMPure XP magnetic beads. Libraries were quantified by Qubit and checked on a TapeStation, where a main peak was expected near 650 bp. Pooled libraries were sequenced on an Illumina MiSeq with v2 2x251 paired-end kits, typically giving roughly 0.9-2.1 million reads per sample. Libraries were pooled at approximately 3.6 nM per sample, and roughly 4.5-8% PhiX was added to improve cluster recognition. On the study's bioinformatics: V and J genes were assigned to Demultiplexor-processed FASTQ reads by Decombinator through tag matching, with a single base-pair mismatch being allowed. By using UMIs, Collapsinator corrected both sequencing errors and the frequency errors caused by PCR heterogeneity. TCRs were translated and CDR3s were extracted from the conserved cysteine to the FGXG phenylalanine by CDR3Translator, with non-productive sequences being flagged. Repertoires were subsampled to equal numbers of UMI-defined TCRs before Gini, Shannon entropy and inverse Simpson indices were calculated. Power-law fits to clonotype abundance distributions were performed by maximum likelihood within the linear range. For one naive CD8 sample, the pipeline and MIGEC produced similar UMI counts, unique TCR numbers and clonal distributions. In one analysis, naive TCRs that were also found in any memory subset of the same donor were excluded from the naive repertoire. A set of 7,322 CMV-associated CDR3 sequences, compiled from VDJdb and a published dataset, was used to search the repertoires. TCRdb reworked the public reads: Q25 trimming with fastp, MiXCR clone assembly, productive beta chains retained. Rows are unified per CDR3 protein, each entry keeping the most common DNA and genes. For this entry, the V and J calls and clone size follow TCRdb and not the study's own pipeline. Recorded for this sample are over 65,000 distinct CDR3 sequences; approximately 10% of them occurred a single time. The ten biggest clones cover over 1% of the sample.

From the second PCR step onward, the TCR alpha chain libraries and the TCR beta chain libraries were amplified separately. The CMV status of each donor was determined by measuring IFNgamma production from CD4+ T cells after fresh PBMCs had been stimulated overnight with CMV viral lysate. CD4 T cells were positively selected using Miltenyi beads, after which CD8 T cells were positively selected from the CD4-negative fraction. Cells were stained for CD3, CD4, CD8, CD45RA, CD27 and a live/dead dye and were sorted on a BD Aria II into four subsets based on CD45RA and CD27. Blood came from a few healthy volunteers, each fractionated into CD4 and CD8 T cells and then into four differentiation subsets. Approximately 120 ml of peripheral blood was drawn per donor, and PBMC were isolated by Ficoll-Paque PLUS density-gradient centrifugation. Sorted cells were lysed in RLT buffer, after which RNA was extracted using a Qiagen RNeasy kit and stored at -80 degrees C.

This clonotype has just a few counts. What this receptor recognizes is not known. No base quality information exists; no much larger clone differs at one position. The germline V end is reduced by 4 bases and the J end by 3 bases; junction bases left unmatched: 7. There are 15 amino acids in the CDR3, from cysteine to phenylalanine inclusive. CDR3 DNA only is kept here, 45 bases in frame from base 1. For CDR1 and CDR2, the germline V gene lists SGHDT and YYEEEE. The TCR was taken from a human donor in good health. Material: naive CD8+ T cells from blood. This specimen's cell subset or site label, per the study, means: naive T cells, CD45RA high CD27+. Recombination joined TRBV5-6 with TRBJ1-2; TRBD1 fits 9 bases in the junction. The nucleotides are TGTGCCAGCAGCCAGGGACAGGGTTTCTACTATGGCTACACCTTC. Translated, this gives CASSQGQGFYYGYTF.